The clone carrying this T cell receptor (beta chain) was detected only once. Its matching antigen is unknown. This sample is drawn from a study of cytomegalovirus exposure and HLA in healthy donors. Study details: An early data release held around 80 million unique TCRs from HLA-typed donors.

The PCR contained 60 Vbeta and 13 Jbeta primers. Only in-frame clones appear in the TCRdb table, and some are missing; sequencing was by immunoSEQ multiplex PCR. The profile shows some 130,000 clones, around 80% of them singletons. Broader study findings: The authors reported that TCR beta sequences could predict HLA-A and HLA-B alleles. These predictions were accurate for most subjects in the first cohort.

V shed 7 bases and J shed 0 bases, with 13 bases lying between them. Per the germline V gene, CDR1 is SGHRS and CDR2 is YFSETQ. The CDR3 runs to 14 residues. The chain carries TRBV5-1 and TRBJ1-1; possible D gene TRBD1, 6 bases. The source of this sequence is a female donor in good health and CMV-seropositive. Specimen: PBMCs. The CDR3 protein is CASGGGDMNTEAFF. The DNA for the CDR3 is TGCGCCAGCGGAGGGGGGGACATGAACACTGAAGCTTTCTTT.